Listed below are T cell receptor beta chains from one sample, sequenced in a study of blood T cell repertoires in COVID-19. TCRdb's table, derived via immunoSEQ multiplex PCR, lists solely in-frame clones and lacks some. The sample consists of around 230,000 clones, 70% to 90% of them appearing once. The sample consisted of peripheral blood. The source is a man aged 35 to 55 with acute or convalescent COVID-19. Each CDR3 is given with its conserved first and last residue. A D gene is named only where the DNA matches it firmly. The size field is filled for only some rows; it gives once, few, many or a size class.

D,size,J,V,DNA,CDR3
TRBD1,once,TRBJ2-3,TRBV30,TGTGCCTGGAGTGGTGCCCAGGGGGCCCGGGATACGCAGTATTTT,CAWSGAQGARDTQYF
-,-,TRBJ2-2,TRBV24-1,TGTGCCACCAGTGATTTGCGAGGGTCCGGGGAGCTGTTTTTT,CATSDLRGSGELFF
-,-,TRBJ2-7,TRBV7-9,TGTGCCAGCAGCTTAGGGCCAGGGCAAAGCTACGAGCAGTACTTC,CASSLGPGQSYEQYF
-,-,TRBJ1-1,TRBV6-5,TGTGCCAGCAGTTACGCAGGGCGGACTGAAGCTTTCTTT,CASSYAGRTEAFF
-,-,TRBJ1-1,TRBV6-2/TRBV6-3,TGTGCCAGCAGTTTCCAGGGCTTGAACACTGAAGCTTTCTTT,CASSFQGLNTEAFF
TRBD1,-,TRBJ2-5,TRBV7-6,TGTGCCAGCAGCTTAGGGACAGGGGGCCAAGAGACCCAGTACTTC,CASSLGTGGQETQYF
-,-,TRBJ1-3,TRBV7-2,TGTGCCAGCAGCTCCTACAGAGGAAACACCATATATTTT,CASSSYRGNTIYF
-,-,TRBJ1-1,TRBV5-1,TGCGCCAGCAGCTTGGGGTTCGGTAGGAACACTGAAGCTTTCTTT,CASSLGFGRNTEAFF
-,-,TRBJ1-6,TRBV11-2,TGTGCCAGCAGCTTACTAACGGATTCACCCCTCCACTTT,CASSLLTDSPLHF
-,-,TRBJ1-4,TRBV7-9,TGTGCCAGCTCATCGCGAGATGATGAAAAACTGTTTTTT,CASSSRDDEKLFF
-,-,TRBJ2-5,TRBV7-7,TGTGCCAGCAGCTCCAACCCGGACTCCGGGGAGACCCAGTACTTC,CASSSNPDSGETQYF
TRBD1,-,TRBJ1-1,TRBV6-5,TGTGCCAGCAGTTACTCGGGACAGGACACTGAAGCTTTCTTT,CASSYSGQDTEAFF
-,-,TRBJ2-1,TRBV1,TGCACCAGCAGCTCCCCCACTCCCCCCTCCTACAATGAGCAGTTCTTC,CTSSSPTPPSYNEQFF
TRBD1,-,TRBJ1-5,TRBV19,TGTGCCAGTAGTAGCAATCCCGGGACAGGGGCCAATCAGCCCCAGCATTTT,CASSSNPGTGANQPQHF
-,-,TRBJ2-5,TRBV5-1,TGCGCCAGCAGCTTGGTAGCCCAGGGTGGACAAGAGACCCAGTACTTC,CASSLVAQGGQETQYF
TRBD2,-,TRBJ2-7,TRBV19,TGTGCCAGTAGTCCTACCGGGACTAGCGGGAGCGGGCAGTACTTC,CASSPTGTSGSGQYF
TRBD2,-,TRBJ2-1,TRBV4-1,TGCGCCAGCAGCCAAGATAGGGGACTAGCGGGGGCCCAGAATGAGCAGTTCTTC,CASSQDRGLAGAQNEQFF
-,-,TRBJ1-5,TRBV27,TGTGCCAGCAGTTCAATCCGGGACTTTGACGGCCAGCCCCAGCATTTT,CASSSIRDFDGQPQHF
TRBD2,-,TRBJ2-7,TRBV27,TGTGCCAGCAAAAATAGCGGGATGGGAGCCTACGAGCAGTACTTC,CASKNSGMGAYEQYF
-,-,TRBJ2-5,TRBV9,TGTGCCAGCGCAGACAGATACAACCAAGAGACCCAGTACTTC,CASADRYNQETQYF
TRBD1,-,TRBJ2-5,TRBV18,TGTGCCAGCTCGGAGGGACAGGGGCAAGAGACCCAGTACTTC,CASSEGQGQETQYF
TRBD2,-,TRBJ2-7,TRBV28,TGTGCCAGCAGTGTACTAGCGGCCCCAAGGTACTTC,CASSVLAAPRYF
-,-,TRBJ2-6,TRBV19,TGTGCCAGTAGTGCCGACCGGCGGGGAGGCGGCTCTGGGGCCAACGTCCTGACTTTC,CASSADRRGGGSGANVLTF
-,-,TRBJ2-3,TRBV2,TGTGCCAGCGGGGCGGGGTACACAGATACGCAGTATTTT,CASGAGYTDTQYF
TRBD2,once,TRBJ2-1,TRBV5-1,TGCGCCAGCAGCTCCCCTGAGATAGCGGGAGATTTCAATGAGCAGTTCTTC,CASSSPEIAGDFNEQFF
-,-,TRBJ2-5,TRBV19,TGTGCCAGTAGTCTAACTCCCCCCGAGACCCAGTACTTC,CASSLTPPETQYF
-,-,TRBJ1-2,TRBV14,TGTGCCAGCAGCCCGACAGGACCGGATGGCTACACCTTC,CASSPTGPDGYTF
TRBD1,-,TRBJ2-3,TRBV2,TGTGCCAGCAGTTTTGTTGGGACAGGGGTAGGAACAGATACGCAGTATTTT,CASSFVGTGVGTDTQYF
-,-,TRBJ2-3,TRBV10-1,TGCGCCAGCAGCCCCGACAGTTCTAGCACAGATACGCAGTATTTT,CASSPDSSSTDTQYF
-,-,TRBJ2-7,TRBV5-6,TGTGCCAGCAGCTCCAAACCGGGACAAGGGCTATACGAGCAGTACTTC,CASSSKPGQGLYEQYF
TRBD1,-,TRBJ1-6,TRBV9,TGTGCCAGCAGCGCCCCCCAGGGGGCGAAAAATTCACCCCTCCACTTT,CASSAPQGAKNSPLHF
TRBD1,-,TRBJ2-6,TRBV28,TGTGCCAGCAGTCCAGGGGGCGCTGGGGCCAACGTCCTGACTTTC,CASSPGGAGANVLTF
-,-,TRBJ2-6,TRBV6-2/TRBV6-3,TGTGCCAGCAGCGCTATAAGAAGTCCTGGGGCCAACGTCCTGACTTTC,CASSAIRSPGANVLTF
TRBD1,few,TRBJ1-1,TRBV19,TGTGCCAGTATCGCCACTGGACAGGGGGTCGGATTTGCTTTCTTT,CASIATGQGVGFAFF
-,-,TRBJ1-3,TRBV28,TGTGCCAGCAGACCCACAGGGTTCGACCCCTCTGGAAACACCATATATTTT,CASRPTGFDPSGNTIYF
-,-,TRBJ2-4,TRBV4-1,TGCGCCAGCCGTATAGCGGATCTAGCCAAAAACATTCAGTACTTC,CASRIADLAKNIQYF
-,-,TRBJ2-5,TRBV2,TGTGCCAGCAGTGTACAGCACCAAGAGACCCAGTACTTC,CASSVQHQETQYF
-,-,TRBJ1-5,TRBV4-1,TGCGCCAGCAGCCAAGCCGGCAATCAGCCCCAGCATTTT,CASSQAGNQPQHF
-,-,TRBJ1-5,TRBV29-1,TGCAGCGTTGTAGCCGGGTTCAATCAGCCCCAGCATTTT,CSVVAGFNQPQHF
-,-,TRBJ1-5,TRBV5-8,TGTGCCAGCAGCCTCACTCAGGGGTCAGATAGCAATCAGCCCCAGCATTTT,CASSLTQGSDSNQPQHF
TRBD1,-,TRBJ2-3,TRBV27,TGTGCCAGCAGACTACAGGGGACAGATACGCAGTATTTT,CASRLQGTDTQYF
-,-,TRBJ2-7,TRBV7-2,TGTGCCAGCAGCCCTCTACACAGGTGGTACGAGCAGTACTTC,CASSPLHRWYEQYF
-,-,TRBJ2-5,TRBV6-2/TRBV6-3,TGTGCCAGCAGTTACTCGAAGTCTCTTGCCCGCGGGACAGACGCCCATCAGACCCAGTACTTC,CASSYSKSLARGTDAHQTQYF
TRBD1,-,TRBJ1-1,TRBV30,TGTGCCTGGAGTGTAGGTCAGGGGGCCGGTGAAGCTTTCTTT,CAWSVGQGAGEAFF
TRBD2,once,TRBJ2-1,TRBV9,TGTGCCAGCAGCGCAAACCCTAGGACTAGCGGGAGAGGCAATGAGCAGTTCTTC,CASSANPRTSGRGNEQFF
-,-,TRBJ2-5,TRBV14,TGTGCCAGCAGCCAACACACCGGCGGGGAGACCCAGTACTTC,CASSQHTGGETQYF
TRBD2,-,TRBJ2-7,TRBV27,TGTGCCAGCACCCTCAGGGCGGGGGGGGTTGACGAGCAGTACTTC,CASTLRAGGVDEQYF
TRBD2,-,TRBJ2-1,TRBV9,TGTGCCAGCAGCGTAGGGACTAGCGGGGGGGCCGATGAGCAGTTCTTC,CASSVGTSGGADEQFF
TRBD1,-,TRBJ1-6,TRBV2,TGTGCCAGCACCTATGGACAGGGAGGGTCACCCCTCCACTTT,CASTYGQGGSPLHF
-,-,TRBJ2-1,TRBV7-3,TGTGCCAGCAGCTTAGAGGGCAATGAGCAGTTCTTC,CASSLEGNEQFF
TRBD1,-,TRBJ1-2,TRBV9,TGTGCCAGCAGCGTAGGCACAGGGGCCCCAAGGACCTATGGCTACACCTTC,CASSVGTGAPRTYGYTF
-,few,TRBJ1-5,TRBV7-2,TGTGCCAGCAGCTCAGTGGGCAGTCAGCCCCAGCATTTT,CASSSVGSQPQHF
TRBD1,-,TRBJ2-3,TRBV19,TGTGCCAGTAGTTGGGTGACAGGGAATAGGGATACGCAGTATTTT,CASSWVTGNRDTQYF
TRBD2,-,TRBJ2-3,TRBV19,TGTGCCAGTACGGTCGGGGGGGCCGCAGATACGCAGTATTTT,CASTVGGAADTQYF